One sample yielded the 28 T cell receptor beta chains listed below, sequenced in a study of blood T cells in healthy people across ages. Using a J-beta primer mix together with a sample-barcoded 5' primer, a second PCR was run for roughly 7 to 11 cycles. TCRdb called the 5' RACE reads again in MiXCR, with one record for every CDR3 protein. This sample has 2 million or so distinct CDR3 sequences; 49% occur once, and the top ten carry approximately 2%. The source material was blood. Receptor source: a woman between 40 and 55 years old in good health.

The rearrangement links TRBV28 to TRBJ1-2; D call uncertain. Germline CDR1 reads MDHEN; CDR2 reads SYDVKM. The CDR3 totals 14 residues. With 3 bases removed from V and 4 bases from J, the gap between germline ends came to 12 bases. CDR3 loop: CASSFGGGSYGYTF. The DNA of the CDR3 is TGTGCCAGCAGTTTTGGCGGAGGGAGCTATGGCTACACCTTC.

As DNA, the CDR3 is TGCAGTGCTAGAGAGAGGGGTGGCTATGGCTACACCTTC. This codes for CSARERGGYGYTF. This chain joins TRBV20-1 and TRBJ1-2; a possible D gene is TRBD1 (5 bases). CDR1 is DFQATT and CDR2 is SNEGSKA in the germline V gene (reference sequence). CDR3 length equals 13 residues. V lost 0 bases and J 4 bases, leaving 9 bases between the germline ends.

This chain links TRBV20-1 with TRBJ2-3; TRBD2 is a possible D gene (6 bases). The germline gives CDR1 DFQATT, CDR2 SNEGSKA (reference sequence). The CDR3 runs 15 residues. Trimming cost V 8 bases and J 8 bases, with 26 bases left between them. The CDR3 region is CSSSRPGGVEGTQYF. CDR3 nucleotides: TGCAGTTCCTCTAGGCCTGGCGGGGTGGAAGGTACGCAGTATTTT.

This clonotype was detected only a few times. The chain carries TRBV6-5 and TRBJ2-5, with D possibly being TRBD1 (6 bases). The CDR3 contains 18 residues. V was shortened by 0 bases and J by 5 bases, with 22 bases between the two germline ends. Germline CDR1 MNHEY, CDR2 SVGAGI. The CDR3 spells CASSYSHLEQGPPETQYF. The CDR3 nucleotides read TGTGCCAGCAGTTACTCTCACTTAGAACAGGGACCCCCTGAGACCCAGTACTTC.

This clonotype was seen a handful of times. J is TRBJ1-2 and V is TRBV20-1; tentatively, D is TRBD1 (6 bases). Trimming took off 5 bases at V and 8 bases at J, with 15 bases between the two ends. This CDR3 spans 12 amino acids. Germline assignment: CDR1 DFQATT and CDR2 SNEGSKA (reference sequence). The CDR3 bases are TGCAGTGCTTCGACAGGAGTCATGGGCTACACCTTC. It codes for CSASTGVMGYTF.

The CDR3 here is CASIQTGAYNEKLFF. The CDR3 DNA reads TGTGCCAGCATCCAAACAGGAGCTTATAATGAAAAACTGTTTTTT. The chain links TRBV6-6 to TRBJ1-4; possibly TRBD1 for D (5 bases). This CDR3 spans 15 amino acids. Germline lookup yields CDR1 MNHNY and CDR2 SVGAGI (reference sequence). V was clipped by 7 bases and J by 4 bases, with 16 bases between them.

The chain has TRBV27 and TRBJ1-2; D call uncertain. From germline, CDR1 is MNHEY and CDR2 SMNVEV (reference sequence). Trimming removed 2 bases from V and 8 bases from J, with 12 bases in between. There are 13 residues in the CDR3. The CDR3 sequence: CASSLTRSSGYTF. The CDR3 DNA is TGTGCCAGCAGTTTAACCCGGAGCTCCGGCTACACCTTC.

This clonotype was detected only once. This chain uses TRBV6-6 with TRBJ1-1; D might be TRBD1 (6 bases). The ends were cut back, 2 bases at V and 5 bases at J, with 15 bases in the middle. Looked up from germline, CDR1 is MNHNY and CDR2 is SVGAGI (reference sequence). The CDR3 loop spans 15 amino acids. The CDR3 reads CASSYPVQGRTEAFF. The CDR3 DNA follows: TGTGCCAGCAGTTACCCCGTCCAGGGGAGGACTGAAGCTTTCTTT.

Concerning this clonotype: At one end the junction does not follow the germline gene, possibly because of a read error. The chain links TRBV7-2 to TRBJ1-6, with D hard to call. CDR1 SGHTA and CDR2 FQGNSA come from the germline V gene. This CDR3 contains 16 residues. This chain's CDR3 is CACSLGTGSRRSPLHF. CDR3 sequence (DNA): TGTGCCTGCAGTCTAGGAACCGGGAGCCGGAGGTCACCCCTCCACTTT.

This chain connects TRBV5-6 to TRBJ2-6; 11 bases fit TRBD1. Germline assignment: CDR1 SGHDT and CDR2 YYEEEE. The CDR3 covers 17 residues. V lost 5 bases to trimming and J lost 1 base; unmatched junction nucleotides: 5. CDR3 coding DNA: TGTGCCAGCAGTGGACAGGGGGCTCTTTCTGGGGCCAACGTCCTGACTTTC. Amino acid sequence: CASSGQGALSGANVLTF.

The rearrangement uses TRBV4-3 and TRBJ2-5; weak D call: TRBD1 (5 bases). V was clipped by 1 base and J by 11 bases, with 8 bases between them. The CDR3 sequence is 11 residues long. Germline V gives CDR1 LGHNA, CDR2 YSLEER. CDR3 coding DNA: TGCGCCAGCAGCCAAGGACAGCAGCAGTACTTC. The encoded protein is CASSQGQQQYF.

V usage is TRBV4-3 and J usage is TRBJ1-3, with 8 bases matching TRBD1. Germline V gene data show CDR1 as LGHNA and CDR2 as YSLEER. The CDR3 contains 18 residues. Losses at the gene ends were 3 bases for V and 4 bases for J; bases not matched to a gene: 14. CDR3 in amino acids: CASSQGIAGGDGGNTIYF. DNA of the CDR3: TGCGCCAGCAGCCAGGGTATTGCAGGGGGCGACGGGGGAAACACCATATATTTT.

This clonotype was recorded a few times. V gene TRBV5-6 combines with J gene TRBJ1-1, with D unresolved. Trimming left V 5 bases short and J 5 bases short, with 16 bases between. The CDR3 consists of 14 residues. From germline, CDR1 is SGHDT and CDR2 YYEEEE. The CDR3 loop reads CASRGREVITEAFF. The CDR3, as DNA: TGTGCCAGCAGAGGAAGGGAAGTAATTACTGAAGCTTTCTTT.

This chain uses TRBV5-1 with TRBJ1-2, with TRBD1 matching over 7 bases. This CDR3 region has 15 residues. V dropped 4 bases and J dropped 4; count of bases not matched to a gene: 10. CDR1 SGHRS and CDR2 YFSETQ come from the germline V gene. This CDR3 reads CASSPPGQPLYGYTF. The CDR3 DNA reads TGCGCCAGCAGCCCCCCGGGACAGCCTCTCTATGGCTACACCTTC.

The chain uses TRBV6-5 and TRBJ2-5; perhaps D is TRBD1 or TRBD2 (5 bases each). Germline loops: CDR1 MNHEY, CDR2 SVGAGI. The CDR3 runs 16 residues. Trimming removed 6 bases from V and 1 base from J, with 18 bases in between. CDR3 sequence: CASSSQLGTIQETQYF. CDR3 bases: TGTGCCAGCAGCTCTCAGTTAGGGACCATCCAAGAGACCCAGTACTTC.

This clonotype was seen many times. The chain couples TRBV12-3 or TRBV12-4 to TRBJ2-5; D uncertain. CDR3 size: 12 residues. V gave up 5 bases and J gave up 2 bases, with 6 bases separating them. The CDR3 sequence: CASSRMQETQYF. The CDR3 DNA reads TGTGCCAGCAGTAGAATGCAAGAGACCCAGTACTTC.

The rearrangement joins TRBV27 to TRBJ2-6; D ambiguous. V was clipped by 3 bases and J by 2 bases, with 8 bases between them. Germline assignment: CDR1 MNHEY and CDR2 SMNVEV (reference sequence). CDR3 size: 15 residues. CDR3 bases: TGTGCCAGCAGTTTCCGTAGGCCTGGGGCCAACGTCCTGACTTTC. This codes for CASSFRRPGANVLTF.

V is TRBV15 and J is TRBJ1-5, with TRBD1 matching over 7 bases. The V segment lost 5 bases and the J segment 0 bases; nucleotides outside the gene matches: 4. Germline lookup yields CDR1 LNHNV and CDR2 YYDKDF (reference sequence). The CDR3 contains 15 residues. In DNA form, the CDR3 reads TGTGCCACCAGCTGGGGACAGTCTAGCAATCAGCCCCAGCATTTT. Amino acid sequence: CATSWGQSSNQPQHF.

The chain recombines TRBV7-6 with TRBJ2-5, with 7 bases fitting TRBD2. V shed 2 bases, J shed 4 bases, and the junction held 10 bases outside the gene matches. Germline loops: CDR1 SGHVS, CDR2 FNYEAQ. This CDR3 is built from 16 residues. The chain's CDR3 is CASSLSQTSSTETQYF. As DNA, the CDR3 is TGTGCCAGCAGCTTATCTCAGACTAGCAGCACAGAGACCCAGTACTTC.

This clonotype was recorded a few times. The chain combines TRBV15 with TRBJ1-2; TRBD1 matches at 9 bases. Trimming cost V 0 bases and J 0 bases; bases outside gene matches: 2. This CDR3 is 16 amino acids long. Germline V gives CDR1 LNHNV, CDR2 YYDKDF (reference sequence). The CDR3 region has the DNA TGTGCCACCAGCAGAGAGGACAGGGGTCCTAACTATGGCTACACCTTC. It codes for CATSREDRGPNYGYTF.

The CDR3 DNA is TGTGCCAGCAGTTATACCGGGACGTCAACCTACGAGCAGTACTTC. This encodes CASSYTGTSTYEQYF. The J gene is TRBJ2-7, the V gene TRBV6-5; D possibly matches TRBD1 or TRBD2 (5 bases each). The ends were cut back, 3 bases at V and 2 bases at J, with 14 bases in the middle. CDR1 and CDR2 (germline): MNHEY, SVGAGI. CDR3 length: 15 amino acids.

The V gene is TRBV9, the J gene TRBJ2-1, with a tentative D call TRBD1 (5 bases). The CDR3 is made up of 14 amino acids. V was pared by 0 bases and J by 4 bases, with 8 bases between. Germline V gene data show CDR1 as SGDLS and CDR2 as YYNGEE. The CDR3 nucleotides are TGTGCCAGCAGCGTAGATGACAGATACAATGAGCAGTTCTTC. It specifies CASSVDDRYNEQFF.

CDR3 bases: TGTGCCAGCAGTCTCGGGACAGTGCACAATGAGCAGTTCTTC. Amino acid sequence: CASSLGTVHNEQFF. This chain links TRBV27 with TRBJ2-1; TRBD1 matches 7 bases. Per the germline V gene, CDR1 is MNHEY and CDR2 is SMNVEV (reference sequence). The CDR3 spans 14 residues. Unmatched junction bases numbered 6, after V lost 5 bases and J lost 5 bases.

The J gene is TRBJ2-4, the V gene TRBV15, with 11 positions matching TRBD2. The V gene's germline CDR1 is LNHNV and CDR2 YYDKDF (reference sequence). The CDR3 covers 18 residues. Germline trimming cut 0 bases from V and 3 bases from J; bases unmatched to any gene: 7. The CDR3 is CATSRDSTSGGVKNIQYF. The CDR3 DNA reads TGTGCCACCAGCAGAGATTCTACTAGCGGGGGAGTCAAAAACATTCAGTACTTC. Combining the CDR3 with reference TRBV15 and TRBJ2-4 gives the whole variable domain DAMVIQNPRYQVTQFGKPVTLSCSQTLNHNVMYWYQQKSSQAPKLLFHYYDKDFNNEADTPDNFQSRRPNTSFCFLDIRSPGLGDTAMYLCATSRDSTSGGVKNIQYFGAGTRLSVL.

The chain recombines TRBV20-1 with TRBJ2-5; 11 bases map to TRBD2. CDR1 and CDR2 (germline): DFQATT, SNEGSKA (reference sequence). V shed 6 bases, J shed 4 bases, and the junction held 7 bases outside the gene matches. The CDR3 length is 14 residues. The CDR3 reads CSASSGGPSETQYF. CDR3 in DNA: TGCAGTGCGTCTAGCGGGGGGCCATCAGAGACCCAGTACTTC.

CDR3 bases: TGTGCCAGCAGAAACAGCAGGGGGGGGAGTTTCATTCAGTACTTC. This encodes CASRNSRGGSFIQYF. The chain couples TRBV12-3 or TRBV12-4 to TRBJ2-4; D assignment may be TRBD1 or TRBD2 (7 bases each). This CDR3 is 15 amino acids long. Trimming stripped 6 bases from V and 9 bases from J, with 21 bases between.

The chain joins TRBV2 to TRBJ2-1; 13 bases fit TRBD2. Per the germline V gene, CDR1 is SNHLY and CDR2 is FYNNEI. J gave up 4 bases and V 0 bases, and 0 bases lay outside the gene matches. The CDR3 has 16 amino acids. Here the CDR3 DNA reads TGTGCCAGCAGTGAAGCGGGACTAGCGGGGTACAATGAGCAGTTCTTC. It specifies CASSEAGLAGYNEQFF.

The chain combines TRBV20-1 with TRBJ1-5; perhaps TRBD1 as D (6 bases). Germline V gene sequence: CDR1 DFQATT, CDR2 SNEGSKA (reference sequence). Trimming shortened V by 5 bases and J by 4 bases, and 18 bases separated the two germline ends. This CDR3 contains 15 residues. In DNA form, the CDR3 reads TGCAGTGCTTCTAAAGACAGGAGCCAAAATCAGCCCCAGCATTTT. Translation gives CSASKDRSQNQPQHF.